This entry describes one T cell receptor beta chain. The junction differs from germline at one of its ends, possibly a read error. The sample is drawn from a study of blood T cells in healthy people across ages. It was with a sample-barcoded 5' primer and a J-beta primer mix that a second PCR of roughly 7 to 11 cycles was run. Every sample produced at least 2.5 million CDR3-containing paired-end reads. TCRdb analysed the 5' RACE reads with MiXCR anew, one entry per CDR3 protein. The sample carries roughly 1.5 million distinct CDR3 sequences, approximately 42% recorded once. Germline-derived CDR1 and CDR2 are SGHTA and FQGNSA. The CDR3 spans 16 residues.

The specimen sequenced was blood. The origin of this receptor is a woman aged 18-29 years in good health. The chain combines TRBV7-2 with TRBJ1-2; no firm D call. The CDR3 nucleotides are TGTGCCAGCAGCTTAGCGGGCCGTGGCGGTGTTTATGACTACACCTTC. It encodes CASSLAGRGGVYDYTF. Looking up the rest from reference TRBV7-2 and TRBJ1-2 gives the full variable domain: GAGVSQSPSNKVTEKGKDVELRCDPISGHTALYWYRQSLGQGLEFLIYFQGNSAPDKSGLPSDRFSAERTGGSVSTLTIQRTQQEDSAVYLCASSLAGRGGVYDYTFGSGTRLTVV.